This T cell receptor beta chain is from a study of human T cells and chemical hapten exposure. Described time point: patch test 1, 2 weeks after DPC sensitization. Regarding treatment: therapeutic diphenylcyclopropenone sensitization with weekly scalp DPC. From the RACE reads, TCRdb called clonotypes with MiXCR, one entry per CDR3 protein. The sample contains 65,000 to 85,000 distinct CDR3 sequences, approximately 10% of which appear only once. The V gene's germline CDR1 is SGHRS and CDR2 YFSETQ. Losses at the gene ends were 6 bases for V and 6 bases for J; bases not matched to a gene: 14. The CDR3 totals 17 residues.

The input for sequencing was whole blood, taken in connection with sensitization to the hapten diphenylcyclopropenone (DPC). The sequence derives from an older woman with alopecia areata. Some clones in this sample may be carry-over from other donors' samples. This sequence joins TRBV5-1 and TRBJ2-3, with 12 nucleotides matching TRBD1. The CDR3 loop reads CASTALAGQGASDTQYF. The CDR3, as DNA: TGCGCCAGCACAGCCTTAGCGGGACAGGGGGCCTCGGATACGCAGTATTTT.